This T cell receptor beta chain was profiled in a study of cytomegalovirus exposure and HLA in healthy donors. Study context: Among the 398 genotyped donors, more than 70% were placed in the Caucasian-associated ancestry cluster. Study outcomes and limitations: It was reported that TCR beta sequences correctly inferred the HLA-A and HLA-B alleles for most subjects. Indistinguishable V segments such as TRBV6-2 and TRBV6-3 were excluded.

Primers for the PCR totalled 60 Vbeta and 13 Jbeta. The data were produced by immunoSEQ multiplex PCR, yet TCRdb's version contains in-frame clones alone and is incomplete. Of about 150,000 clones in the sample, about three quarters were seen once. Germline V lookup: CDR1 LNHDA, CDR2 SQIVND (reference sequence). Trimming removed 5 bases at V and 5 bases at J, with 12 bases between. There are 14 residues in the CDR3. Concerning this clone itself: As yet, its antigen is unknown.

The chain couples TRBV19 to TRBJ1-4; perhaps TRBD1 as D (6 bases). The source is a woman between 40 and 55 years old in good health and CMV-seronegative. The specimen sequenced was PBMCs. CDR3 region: CASSRGQTNEKLFF. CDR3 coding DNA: TGTGCCAGTAGTCGAGGACAGACAAATGAAAAACTGTTTTTT.